This entry concerns a single T cell receptor beta chain. This specimen comes from a study of T-cell reconstitution after alpha-beta-depleted transplantation in children. Unique molecular identifiers were incorporated into the prepared TCRbeta library. TCRdb independently ran MiXCR on the PCR reads; one entry per CDR3 protein. This table has about 500,000 distinct CDR3 sequences, approximately 32% appearing once. The CDR3 contains 14 residues. V lost 6 bases, J lost 6 bases, and 12 bases stayed unmatched. The germline V gene encodes CDR1 SQVTM and CDR2 ANQGSEA. The sequence derives from a human donor who donated a stem cell graft to a child with aplastic anemia. This specimen consisted of PBMCs from the stem cell graft donor, obtained from the stem cell graft. The chain recombines TRBV29-1 with TRBJ1-1; TRBD1 matches at 8 bases. CDR3 nucleotide sequence: TGCAGCGTGGACACCGGGACAGGAGTCGCTGAAGCTTTCTTT. Protein product: CSVDTGTGVAEAFF.